The clone carrying this TCR beta chain turned up a few times. Antigen specificity is unknown. CDR1 is SEHNR and CDR2 is FQNEAQ in the germline V gene (reference sequence). The CDR3 spans 17 residues. The V gene end was trimmed by 2 bases and the J gene end by 11 bases; junction bases not matched to a gene: 20. This sample was taken from a study of STAT5B mutations in CD4+ large granular lymphocyte leukemia. Study-wide findings and caveats: Approximately 25% of private leukemic clonotypes occurred rarely in other patients' non-leukemic repertoires. The CD4+ versus CD8+ T-LGLL clonality difference may reflect limited sample size.

The survey-level immunoSEQ assay was used. Produced via immunoSEQ multiplex PCR; TCRdb's table is partial and in-frame only. This sample has roughly 2,200 clones, with 75% found just once. The sequenced sample was PBMCs. The TCR sequence derives from a woman between 65 and 79 years old with CD4+ T-cell large granular lymphocyte leukemia. The chain is built from TRBV7-9 and TRBJ1-1; 7 positions match TRBD1. This chain's CDR3 is CASSLLLGAGGLVVAFF. CDR3 nucleotide sequence: TGTGCCAGCAGCTTACTTCTAGGGGCAGGGGGTTTGGTGGTGGCTTTCTTT.